One and the same sample provided the 25 T cell receptor beta chains below, sequenced in a study of blood T cells in healthy people across ages. PCR was performed a second time for about 7 to 12 cycles using a sample-barcoded 5' primer and a J-beta primer mix. TCRdb used MiXCR to reprocess the 5' RACE reads, holding one entry per CDR3 protein. This sample yields some 670,000 distinct CDR3 sequences, of which under 65% are seen a single time; approximately 15% belongs to the top ten. Sequencing used blood. These receptors all come from a woman of 80 years or more in good health.

This clonotype was seen at least ten times. J is TRBJ2-1 and V is TRBV7-9; D might be TRBD2 (5 bases). V lost 7 bases and J 4 bases, leaving 23 bases between the germline ends. This CDR3 is built from 17 residues. In germline, CDR1 is SEHNR, CDR2 FQNEAQ (reference sequence). CDR3 region: CASTLPGYESTYNEQFF. The CDR3 DNA sequence: TGTGCCAGCACCCTGCCGGGGTATGAGAGTACGTACAATGAGCAGTTCTTC.

This chain links TRBV5-5 with TRBJ2-1; D is perhaps TRBD1 (6 bases). This CDR3 spans 13 amino acids. CDR1 SGHKS and CDR2 YYEKEE come from the germline V gene (reference sequence). Trimming left V 2 bases short and J 15 bases short, with 18 bases between. The CDR3 nucleotides are TGTGCCAGCAGCTTTCCCTCACCAGGGGCCCCGTTCTTC. This sequence encodes CASSFPSPGAPFF.

The table lists this clonotype with many counts. The genes are TRBV3-1 and TRBJ1-1; the D gene is possibly TRBD1 (5 bases). Germline CDR1 and CDR2: LGHDT and YNNKEL (reference sequence). CDR3 length: 13 amino acids. Deletions cut 4 bases from V and 5 bases from J, with 11 bases between. The CDR3 sequence: CASSPGTGTEAFF. The CDR3 coding sequence is TGTGCCAGCAGCCCTGGGACTGGGACTGAAGCTTTCTTT.

V and J are TRBV30 and TRBJ1-1; no definite D call. This CDR3 has 12 amino acids. The germline V gene has CDR1 GTSNPN and CDR2 SVGIG (reference sequence). Trimming stripped 0 bases from V and 10 bases from J, with 12 bases between. CDR3 coding DNA: TGTGCCTGGAGTGTTCACGGGTTGCTAGCTTTCTTT. It encodes CAWSVHGLLAFF.

The chain combines TRBV29-1 with TRBJ1-1; TRBD1 is a possible D gene (6 bases). V was clipped by 4 bases and J by 6 bases, with 15 bases between them. Germline CDR1 reads SQVTM; CDR2 reads ANQGSEA. CDR3 length: 13 residues. CDR3: CSVGGQGAAEAFF. CDR3 in DNA: TGCAGCGTTGGGGGGCAGGGAGCGGCTGAAGCTTTCTTT.

This sequence joins TRBV29-1 and TRBJ2-3; 8 positions agree with TRBD2. Per germline, CDR1 SQVTM and CDR2 ANQGSEA. The CDR3 runs 13 residues. J was trimmed by 2 bases and V by 8 bases; bases with no gene match: 6. CDR3 region: CSTASGFTDTQYF. The CDR3 region has the DNA TGCAGCACCGCTAGCGGGTTCACAGATACGCAGTATTTT.

Notes on this clonotype: Since a much larger clone is just one base distant, this may be a read error. The gene calls are TRBV7-8 and TRBJ2-7; possible D gene TRBD2, 6 bases. The closer fit of TRBJ2-5 to the DNA end suggests the J call may be wrong. The CDR3 is made up of 15 amino acids. Germline CDR1 reads SGHVS; CDR2 reads FQNEAQ. The CDR3 spells CASSPGRTGLGTQYF. In nucleotides, the CDR3 is TGTGCCAGCAGTCCTGGGAGGACTGGTTTAGGGACCCAGTACTTC.

The chain employs TRBV6-2 or TRBV6-3 and TRBJ2-7; 7 bases agree with TRBD1. The germline V gene encodes CDR1 MNHEY and CDR2 SVGEGT. Trimming at V came to 0 bases and at J to 0 bases, leaving 8 bases not matched to a gene. This CDR3 has 17 amino acids. CDR3 sequence: CASSYSLQTGSSYEQYF. The CDR3 DNA reads as TGTGCCAGCAGTTACTCGCTCCAGACAGGGAGCTCCTACGAGCAGTACTTC.

This clonotype was seen ten or more times. V usage is TRBV3-1 and J usage is TRBJ2-4, with TRBD1 matching over 7 bases. The CDR3 is made up of 16 amino acids. Germline CDR1 LGHDT, CDR2 YNNKEL (reference sequence). V shed 5 bases and J 1 base; nucleotides not matched to a gene: 8. Here the CDR3 reads CASSSRQGIAKNIQYF. The CDR3 region has the DNA TGTGCCAGCAGCTCCCGACAGGGCATCGCCAAAAACATTCAGTACTTC.

This clonotype was counted at least ten times. This chain joins TRBV20-1 and TRBJ2-3, with D possibly TRBD2 on 6 matching bases. The CDR3 loop spans 14 amino acids. Deletions cut 3 bases from V and 2 bases from J, with 12 bases between. The germline CDR1 and CDR2 sequences are DFQATT and SNEGSKA (reference sequence). As DNA, the CDR3 is TGCAGTGCTAGGGAGGGACTGTACACAGATACGCAGTATTTT. Translation: CSAREGLYTDTQYF.

The CDR3 loop reads CATSRVRGTTDTQYF. For the CDR3, the DNA is TGTGCCACCAGCAGAGTGAGGGGAACCACAGATACGCAGTATTTT. The V and J genes are TRBV15 and TRBJ2-3; D tentatively reads TRBD1 or TRBD2 (5 bases each). Germline V CDR1 and CDR2: LNHNV, YYDKDF (reference sequence). The CDR3 contains 15 residues. V dropped 1 base and J dropped 2 bases, with 10 bases sitting between them.

This sequence joins TRBV5-1 and TRBJ2-1, with a weak D call TRBD2 (6 bases). V lost 6 bases, J lost 3 bases, and 13 bases lay in between. The CDR3 totals 14 residues. Germline-derived CDR1 and CDR2 are SGHRS and YFSETQ. The CDR3, as DNA: TGCGCCAGCATGCTTAGCGGATACTACAATGAGCAGTTCTTC. It is translated as CASMLSGYYNEQFF.

The genes are TRBV11-2 and TRBJ2-5, with D perhaps TRBD1 or TRBD2 (5 bases each). This CDR3 is 15 amino acids long. Germline V gene sequence: CDR1 SGHAT, CDR2 FQNNGV. Trimming took off 1 base at V and 2 bases at J, with 11 bases between the two ends. The CDR3 DNA is TGTGCCAGCAGCTTAGCCGTGAGGGGACAAGAGACCCAGTACTTC. Protein sequence: CASSLAVRGQETQYF.

This clonotype was picked up many times. The gene calls are TRBV29-1 and TRBJ2-7; D unclear. The CDR3 has 10 residues. V was pared by 5 bases and J by 7 bases, with 9 bases between. Germline CDR1 and CDR2: SQVTM and ANQGSEA. CDR3 DNA sequence: TGCAGCGTTAGACTGGGAGAGCAGTACTTC. Its translation: CSVRLGEQYF.

The chain links TRBV29-1 to TRBJ2-5, with a possible D match to TRBD2 (5 bases). V was shortened by 7 bases and J by 7 bases, with 13 bases between the two germline ends. Germline-derived CDR1 and CDR2 are SQVTM and ANQGSEA. The CDR3 covers 11 residues. This CDR3 reads CSGEEARTQYF. The CDR3, as DNA: TGCAGCGGAGAGGAGGCCAGGACCCAGTACTTC.

This clonotype was observed once. A much larger clone sits a single nucleotide away, making a read error possible. J is TRBJ2-5 and V is TRBV5-1; 7 bases align to TRBD2. Germline V gene lookup returns CDR1 SGHRS and CDR2 YFSETQ. The CDR3 extends over 15 amino acids. The V segment lost 5 bases and the J segment 11 bases; nucleotides outside the gene matches: 18. CDR3 coding DNA: TGCGCCAGCAGAGATCCACGCGGGGGTGATCTCAAGCAGTACTTC. It translates to CASRDPRGGDLKQYF.

This clonotype appeared once. A read error may produce the germline difference seen at one junction end. The chain links TRBV25-1 to TRBJ1-2; no clear D. CDR3 length: 11 amino acids. Germline V gene lookup returns CDR1 MGHDK and CDR2 SYGVNS. This CDR3 is CASSGSYGYTF. CDR3 sequence (DNA): TGTGCCAGCAGTGGGTCCTATGGCTATACCTTC.

This clonotype was observed a handful of times. J is TRBJ2-1 and V is TRBV7-9; 9 bases line up with TRBD1. Looked up from germline, CDR1 is SEHNR and CDR2 is FQNEAQ (reference sequence). The ends lost 6 bases at V and 2 bases at J; junction bases unmatched: 5. CDR3 size: 15 residues. This chain's CDR3 is CASRKQGAAYNEQFF. DNA of the CDR3: TGTGCCAGCAGAAAACAGGGGGCGGCCTACAATGAGCAGTTCTTC. Variable domain in full (rest from reference TRBV7-9 and TRBJ2-1): DTGVSQNPRHKITKRGQNVTFRCDPISEHNRLYWYRQTLGQGPEFLTYFQNEAQLEKSRLLSDRFSAERPKGSFSTLEIQRTEQGDSAMYLCASRKQGAAYNEQFFGPGTRLTVL.

The gene calls are TRBV7-9 and TRBJ1-5; possibly TRBD1 for D (6 bases). The CDR3 loop spans 14 amino acids. The ends were cut back, 2 bases at V and 6 bases at J, with 11 bases in the middle. Germline loops: CDR1 SEHNR, CDR2 FQNEAQ (reference sequence). The CDR3 here is CASSLNGGGQPQHF. The DNA for the CDR3 is TGTGCCAGCAGCTTAAACGGGGGCGGTCAGCCCCAGCATTTT.

This clonotype has a single count. The V gene is TRBV10-3, the J gene TRBJ2-1; 11 positions match TRBD2. This CDR3 has 15 amino acids. J lost 9 bases, V lost 4 bases, and 8 bases had no gene match. In germline, CDR1 is ENHRY, CDR2 SYGVKD. CDR3 in DNA: TGTGCCATCAGTGCGACTAGCGGGATAAGCGGTGAGCAGTTCTTC. This encodes CAISATSGISGEQFF.

This clonotype was seen a handful of times. The rearrangement links TRBV5-1 to TRBJ2-3; TRBD2 aligns across 10 bases. Trimming removed 3 bases from V and 4 bases from J; junction bases left unmatched: 5. The germline V gene has CDR1 SGHRS and CDR2 YFSETQ. The CDR3 spans 15 residues. The CDR3 sequence: CASSSPGTSADTQYF. CDR3 sequence (DNA): TGCGCCAGCAGCTCCCCCGGGACTAGCGCAGATACGCAGTATTTT. Supplemented by reference TRBV5-1 and TRBJ2-3, the full variable domain reads KAGVTQTPRYLIKTRGQQVTLSCSPISGHRSVSWYQQTPGQGLQFLFEYFSETQRNKGNFPGRFSGRQFSNSRSEMNVSTLELGDSALYLCASSSPGTSADTQYFGPGTRLTVL.

The chain couples TRBV29-1 to TRBJ1-5; tentatively, D is TRBD1 (5 bases). Trimming removed 7 bases from V and 10 bases from J, with 23 bases in between. The CDR3 contains 14 residues. Germline V gene lookup returns CDR1 SQVTM and CDR2 ANQGSEA. The CDR3 sequence: CSALTGTGKGPQHF. The CDR3 bases are TGCAGCGCCCTCACCGGGACCGGCAAGGGACCCCAGCATTTT.

This clonotype was counted once. This may be a read error, as it is one base from a much larger clone. The chain links TRBV12-3 or TRBV12-4 to TRBJ2-1; D possibly corresponds to TRBD2 (6 bases). Between the trimmed V and J ends, which lost 0 bases and 6 bases, there was a span of 12 bases. The CDR3 length is 15 residues. The DNA of the CDR3 is TGTGCCAGCAGTTTAGCCGGGACTGGCCGCAATGAGCAGTTCTTC. Protein product: CASSLAGTGRNEQFF.

The chain uses TRBV5-5 and TRBJ2-7, with D perhaps matching TRBD2 (5 bases). Trimming shortened V by 5 bases and J by 2 bases, and 17 bases separated the two germline ends. Germline CDR1 reads SGHKS; CDR2 reads YYEKEE (reference sequence). The CDR3 sequence is 15 residues long. The CDR3 spells CASSFVSRGPYEQYF. The DNA of the CDR3 is TGTGCCAGCAGTTTTGTAAGCCGAGGGCCCTACGAGCAGTACTTC.

This clonotype occurred many times. J is TRBJ2-1 and V is TRBV28; D is ambiguous. The germline gives CDR1 MDHEN, CDR2 SYDVKM. The CDR3 loop spans 14 amino acids. The V end lost 8 bases, the J end lost 0 bases, and 11 bases lay between the germline ends. The CDR3 sequence is CASVRDLSYNEQFF. The DNA for the CDR3 is TGTGCCAGCGTCAGAGACCTCTCCTACAATGAGCAGTTCTTC.